The T cell receptor beta chain described here comes from a study of T-cell memory formation after mild COVID-19. Background on the study: Largely donor-specific TCR clusters were found. Study-level findings and limits: Cross-reactive memory appears to have joined, as suggested by some responding clones showing up in pre-infection memory. Second-wave clones with a day 37 peak had unconfirmed SARS-CoV-2 specificity.

It was 5'RACE with constant-segment primers that produced the TCR alpha and TCR beta cDNA libraries, which carried sample barcodes and UMIs. TCRdb redid the calling of the 5' RACE reads with MiXCR, one entry per CDR3 protein. The table records hundreds of thousands of distinct CDR3 sequences, about a fifth of them present only once. This CDR3 region has 15 residues. Germline-derived CDR1 and CDR2 are DFQATT and SNEGSKA (reference sequence). Trimming pared 0 bases from V and 3 bases from J, leaving 15 bases between. This clonotype was detected once. The target antigen is unknown. Sequencing was performed on PBMCs or a T cell subset sorted from them (not recorded which). The rearrangement uses TRBV20-1 and TRBJ2-7; weak D call: TRBD1 (6 bases). The source is an adult woman who had mild COVID-19 (a few samples of this study predate the infection). Cell type and time point are not known. Here the CDR3 DNA reads TGCAGTGCTAGAGATTTCGGGACATATAACTACGAGCAGTACTTC. Translating gives CSARDFGTYNYEQYF.